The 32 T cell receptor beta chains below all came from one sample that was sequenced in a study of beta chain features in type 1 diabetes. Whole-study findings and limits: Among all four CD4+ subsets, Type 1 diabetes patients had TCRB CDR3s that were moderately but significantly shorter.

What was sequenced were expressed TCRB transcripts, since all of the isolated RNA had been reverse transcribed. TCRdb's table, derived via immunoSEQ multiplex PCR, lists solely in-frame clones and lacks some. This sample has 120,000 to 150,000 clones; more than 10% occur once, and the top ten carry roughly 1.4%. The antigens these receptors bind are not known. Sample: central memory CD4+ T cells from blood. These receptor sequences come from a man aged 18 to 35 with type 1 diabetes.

Written as DNA, the CDR3 is TGCGCCAGCAGCCAAGCGGATTTGAGTAATCAGCCCCAGCATTTT. It codes for CASSQADLSNQPQHF. The chain links TRBV4-1 to TRBJ1-5; D is ambiguous. Trimming removed 1 base at V and 4 bases at J, with 11 bases between. From germline, CDR1 is MGHRA and CDR2 YSYEKL. The CDR3 is made up of 15 amino acids.

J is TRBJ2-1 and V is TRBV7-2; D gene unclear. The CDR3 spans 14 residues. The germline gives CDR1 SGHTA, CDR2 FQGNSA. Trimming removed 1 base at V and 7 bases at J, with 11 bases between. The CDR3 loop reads CASSLVTPPNEQFF. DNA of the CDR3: TGTGCCAGCAGCTTAGTTACTCCGCCGAATGAGCAGTTCTTC.

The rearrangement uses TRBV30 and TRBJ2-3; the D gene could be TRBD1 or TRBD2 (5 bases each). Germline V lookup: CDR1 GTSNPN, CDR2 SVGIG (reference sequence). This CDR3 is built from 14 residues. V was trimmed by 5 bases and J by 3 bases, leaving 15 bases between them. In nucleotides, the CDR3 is TGTGCCTGGCAACGAGGGCAGGGAACAGATACGCAGTATTTT. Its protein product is CAWQRGQGTDTQYF.

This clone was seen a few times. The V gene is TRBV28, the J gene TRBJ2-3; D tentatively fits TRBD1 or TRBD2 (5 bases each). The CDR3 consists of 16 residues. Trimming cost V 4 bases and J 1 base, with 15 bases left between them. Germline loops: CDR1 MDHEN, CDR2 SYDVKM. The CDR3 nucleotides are TGTGCCAGCAGTTCCCAGGGTTTGGAGGGCACAGATACGCAGTATTTT. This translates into CASSSQGLEGTDTQYF.

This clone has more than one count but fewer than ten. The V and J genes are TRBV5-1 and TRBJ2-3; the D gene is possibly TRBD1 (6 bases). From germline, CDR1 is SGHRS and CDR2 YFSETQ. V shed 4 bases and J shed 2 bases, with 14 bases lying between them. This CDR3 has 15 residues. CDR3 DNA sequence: TGCGCCAGCAGCCCAGAGACAGGACACACAGATACGCAGTATTTT. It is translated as CASSPETGHTDTQYF.

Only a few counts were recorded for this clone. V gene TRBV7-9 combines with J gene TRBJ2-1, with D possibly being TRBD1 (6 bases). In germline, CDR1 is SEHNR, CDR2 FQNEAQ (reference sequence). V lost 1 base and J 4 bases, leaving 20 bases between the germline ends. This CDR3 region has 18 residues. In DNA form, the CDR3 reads TGTGCCAGCAGCTTAGTGGTGGCAGGGGTCAACCTGTACAATGAGCAGTTCTTC. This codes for CASSLVVAGVNLYNEQFF.

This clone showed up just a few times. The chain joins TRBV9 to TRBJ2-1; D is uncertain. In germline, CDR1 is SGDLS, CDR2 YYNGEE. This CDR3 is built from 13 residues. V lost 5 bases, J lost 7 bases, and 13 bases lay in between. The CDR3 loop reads CASRDPQKNEQFF. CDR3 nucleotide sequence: TGTGCCAGCAGGGATCCCCAAAAGAATGAGCAGTTCTTC.

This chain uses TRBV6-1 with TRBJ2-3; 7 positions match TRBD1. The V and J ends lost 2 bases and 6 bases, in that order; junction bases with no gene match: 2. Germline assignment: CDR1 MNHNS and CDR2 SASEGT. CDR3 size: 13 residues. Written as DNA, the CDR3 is TGTGCCAGCAGTGAATACAGGGGCGATACGCAGTATTTT. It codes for CASSEYRGDTQYF.

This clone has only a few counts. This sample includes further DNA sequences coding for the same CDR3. This chain's CDR3 is CSVEVGAGQETQYF. CDR3 nucleotides: TGCAGCGTGGAGGTTGGGGCAGGGCAAGAGACCCAGTACTTC. The chain is built from TRBV29-1 and TRBJ2-5; D tentatively reads TRBD1 or TRBD2 (5 bases each). Germline loops: CDR1 SQVTM, CDR2 ANQGSEA. The CDR3 is made up of 14 amino acids. Trimming pared 6 bases from V and 2 bases from J, leaving 16 bases between.

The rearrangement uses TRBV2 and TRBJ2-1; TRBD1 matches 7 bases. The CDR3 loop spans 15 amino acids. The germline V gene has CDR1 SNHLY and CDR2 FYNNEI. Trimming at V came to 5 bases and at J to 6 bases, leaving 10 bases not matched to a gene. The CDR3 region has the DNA TGTGCCAGCAGTCTGGGGACAGACCCTTCCAATGAGCAGTTCTTC. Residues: CASSLGTDPSNEQFF.

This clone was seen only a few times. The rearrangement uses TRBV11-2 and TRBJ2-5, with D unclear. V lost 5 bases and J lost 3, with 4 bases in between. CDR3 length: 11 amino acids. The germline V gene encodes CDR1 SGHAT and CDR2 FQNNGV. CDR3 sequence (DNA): TGTGCCAGCAGCGCTAAAGAGACCCAGTACTTC. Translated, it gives CASSAKETQYF.

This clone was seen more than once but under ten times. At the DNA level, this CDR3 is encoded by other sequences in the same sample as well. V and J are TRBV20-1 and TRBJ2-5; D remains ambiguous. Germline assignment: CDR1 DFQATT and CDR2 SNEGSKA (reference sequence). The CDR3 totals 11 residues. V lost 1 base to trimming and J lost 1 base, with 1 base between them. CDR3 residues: CSARGQETQYF. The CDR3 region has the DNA TGCAGTGCTAGAGGCCAAGAGACCCAGTACTTC.

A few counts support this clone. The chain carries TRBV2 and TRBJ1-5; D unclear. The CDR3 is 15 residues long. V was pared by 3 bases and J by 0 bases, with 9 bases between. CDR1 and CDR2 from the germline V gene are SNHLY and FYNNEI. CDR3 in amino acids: CASSELENSNQPQHF. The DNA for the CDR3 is TGTGCCAGCAGTGAGTTGGAGAATAGCAATCAGCCCCAGCATTTT.

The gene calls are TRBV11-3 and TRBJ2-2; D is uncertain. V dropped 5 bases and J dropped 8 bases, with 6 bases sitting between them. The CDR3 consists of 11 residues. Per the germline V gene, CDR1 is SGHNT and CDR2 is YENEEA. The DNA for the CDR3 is TGTGCCAGCAGCCCCCCGGGGGAGCTGTTTTTT. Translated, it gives CASSPPGELFF. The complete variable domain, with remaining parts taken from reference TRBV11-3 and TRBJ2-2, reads EAGVVQSPRYKIIEKKQPVAFWCNPISGHNTLYWYLQNLGQGPELLIRYENEEAVDDSQLPKDRFSAERLKGVDSTLKIQPAELGDSAVYLCASSPPGELFFGEGSRLTVL.

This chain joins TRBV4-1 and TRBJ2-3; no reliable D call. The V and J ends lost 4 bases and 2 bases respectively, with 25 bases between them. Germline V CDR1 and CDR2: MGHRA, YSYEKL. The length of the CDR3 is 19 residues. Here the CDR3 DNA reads TGCGCCAGCAGCCTCTCTGTTCCTCGAATGGCCTCCCACACAGATACGCAGTATTTT. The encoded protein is CASSLSVPRMASHTDTQYF.

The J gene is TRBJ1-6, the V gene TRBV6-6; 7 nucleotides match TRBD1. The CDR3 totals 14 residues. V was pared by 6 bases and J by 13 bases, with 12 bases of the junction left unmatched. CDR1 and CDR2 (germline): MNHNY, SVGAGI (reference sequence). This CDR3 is CASRQRRDSFPLHF. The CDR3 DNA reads TGTGCCAGCAGACAACGCCGGGACAGCTTTCCCCTCCACTTT.

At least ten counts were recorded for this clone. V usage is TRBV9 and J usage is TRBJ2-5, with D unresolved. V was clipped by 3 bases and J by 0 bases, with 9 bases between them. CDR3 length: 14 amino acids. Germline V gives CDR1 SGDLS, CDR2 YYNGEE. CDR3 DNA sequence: TGTGCCAGCAGCGCTGACTTGTACCAAGAGACCCAGTACTTC. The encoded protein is CASSADLYQETQYF.

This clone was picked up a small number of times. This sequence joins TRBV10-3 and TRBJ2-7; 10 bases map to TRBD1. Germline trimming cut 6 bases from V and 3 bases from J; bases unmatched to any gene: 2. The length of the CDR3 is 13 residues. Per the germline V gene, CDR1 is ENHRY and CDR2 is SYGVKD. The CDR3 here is CAIRGQGNYEQYF. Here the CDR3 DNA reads TGTGCCATCAGGGGACAGGGGAACTACGAGCAGTACTTC.

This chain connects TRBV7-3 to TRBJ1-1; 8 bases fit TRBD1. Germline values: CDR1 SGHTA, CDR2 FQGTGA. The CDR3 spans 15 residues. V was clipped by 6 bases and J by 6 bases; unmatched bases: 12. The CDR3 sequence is CASSQGASVVAEAFF. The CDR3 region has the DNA TGTGCCAGCAGTCAGGGGGCATCCGTCGTGGCTGAAGCTTTCTTT.

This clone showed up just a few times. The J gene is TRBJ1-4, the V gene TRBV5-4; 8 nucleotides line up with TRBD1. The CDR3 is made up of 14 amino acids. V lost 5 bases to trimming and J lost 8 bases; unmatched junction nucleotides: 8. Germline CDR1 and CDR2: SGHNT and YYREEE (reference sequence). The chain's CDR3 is CASRTGTGDEKLFF. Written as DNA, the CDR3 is TGTGCCAGCAGAACCGGGACAGGAGACGAAAAACTGTTTTTT.

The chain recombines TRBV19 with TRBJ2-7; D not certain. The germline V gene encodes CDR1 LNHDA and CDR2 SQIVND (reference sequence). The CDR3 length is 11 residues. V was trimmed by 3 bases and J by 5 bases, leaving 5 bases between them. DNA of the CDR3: TGTGCCAGTAGTATGCTAGACGAGCAGTACTTC. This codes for CASSMLDEQYF.

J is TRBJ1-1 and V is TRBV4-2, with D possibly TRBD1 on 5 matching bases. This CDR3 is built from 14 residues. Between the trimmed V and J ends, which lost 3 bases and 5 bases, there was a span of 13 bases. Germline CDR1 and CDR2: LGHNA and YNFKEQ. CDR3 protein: CASSQPRDWTEAFF. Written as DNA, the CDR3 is TGTGCCAGCAGCCAGCCCAGGGATTGGACTGAAGCTTTCTTT.

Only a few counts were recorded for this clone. This CDR3 reads CASSRTGSTEAFF. The CDR3 coding sequence is TGTGCCAGCAGCCGGACAGGGAGCACTGAAGCTTTCTTT. The chain employs TRBV4-2 and TRBJ1-1, with TRBD1 matching over 8 bases. The CDR3 spans 13 residues. The germline V gene has CDR1 LGHNA and CDR2 YNFKEQ. Trimming took 4 bases from V and 4 from J; bases not matched to a gene: 2.

CDR3 DNA sequence: TGCGCCAGCAGCCGCCTTTGGGTCTCCTACGAGCAGTACTTC. Translating gives CASSRLWVSYEQYF. V and J are TRBV4-1 and TRBJ2-7; no firm D call. Trimming cost V 4 bases and J 0 bases, with 10 bases left between them. The germline gives CDR1 MGHRA, CDR2 YSYEKL. This CDR3 is 14 amino acids long.

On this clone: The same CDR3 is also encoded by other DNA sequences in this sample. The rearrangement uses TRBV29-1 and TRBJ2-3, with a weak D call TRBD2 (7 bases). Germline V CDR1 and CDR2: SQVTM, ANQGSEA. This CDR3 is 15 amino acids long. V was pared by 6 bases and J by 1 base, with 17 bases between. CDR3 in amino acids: CSVGFGGGGTDTQYF. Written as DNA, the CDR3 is TGCAGCGTGGGTTTCGGCGGGGGCGGCACAGATACGCAGTATTTT.

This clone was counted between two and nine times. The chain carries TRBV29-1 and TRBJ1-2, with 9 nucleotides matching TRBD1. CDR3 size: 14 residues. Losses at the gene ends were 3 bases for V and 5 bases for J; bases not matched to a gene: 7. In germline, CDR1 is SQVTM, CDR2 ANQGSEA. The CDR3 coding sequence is TGCAGCGTTGATTCCCTGGACAGGGGTTATGGCTACACCTTC. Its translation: CSVDSLDRGYGYTF. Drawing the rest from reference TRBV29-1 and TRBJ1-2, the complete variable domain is SAVISQKPSRDICQRGTSLTIQCQVDSQVTMMFWYRQQPGQSLTLIATANQGSEATYESGFVIDKFPISRPNLTFSTLTVSNMSPEDSSIYLCSVDSLDRGYGYTFGSGTRLTVV.

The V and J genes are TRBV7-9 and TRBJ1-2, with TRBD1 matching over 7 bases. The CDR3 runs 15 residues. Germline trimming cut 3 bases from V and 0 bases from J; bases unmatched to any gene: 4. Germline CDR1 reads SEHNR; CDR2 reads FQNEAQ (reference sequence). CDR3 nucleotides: TGTGCCAGCAGCTTGGCGGGACAGCCTAACTATGGCTACACCTTC. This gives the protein CASSLAGQPNYGYTF.

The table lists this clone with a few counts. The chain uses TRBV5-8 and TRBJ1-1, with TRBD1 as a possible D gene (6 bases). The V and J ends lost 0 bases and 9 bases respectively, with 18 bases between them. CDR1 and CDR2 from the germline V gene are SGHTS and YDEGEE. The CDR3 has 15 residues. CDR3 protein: CASSLDVTGDGKAFF. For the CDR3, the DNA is TGTGCCAGCAGCTTGGATGTGACAGGAGACGGGAAAGCTTTCTTT.

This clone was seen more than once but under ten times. The CDR3 here is CASSDEGFGYTF. The CDR3 bases are TGTGCCAGCAGTGACGAGGGGTTTGGCTACACCTTC. This chain connects TRBV6-4 to TRBJ1-2, with a weak D call TRBD1 (5 bases). The CDR3 has 12 amino acids. V was cut by 2 bases and J by 7 bases, with 8 bases left in between. Germline-derived CDR1 and CDR2 are MRHNA and SNTAGT.

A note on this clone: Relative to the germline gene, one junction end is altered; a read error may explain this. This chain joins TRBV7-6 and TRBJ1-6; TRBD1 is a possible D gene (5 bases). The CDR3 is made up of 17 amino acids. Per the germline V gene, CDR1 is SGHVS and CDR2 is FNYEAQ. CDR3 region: CATSARGSSVGDSPLHF. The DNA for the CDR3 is TGTGCCACCAGCGCGAGGGGCAGCTCCGTAGGGGATTCACCCCTCCACTTT.

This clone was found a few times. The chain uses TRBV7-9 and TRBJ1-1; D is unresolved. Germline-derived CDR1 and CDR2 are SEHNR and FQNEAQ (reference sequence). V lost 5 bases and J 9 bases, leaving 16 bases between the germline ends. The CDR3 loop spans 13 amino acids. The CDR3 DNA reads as TGTGCCAGCAGCAAAAAAGAGGGTTATCAAGCTTTCTTT. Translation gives CASSKKEGYQAFF.

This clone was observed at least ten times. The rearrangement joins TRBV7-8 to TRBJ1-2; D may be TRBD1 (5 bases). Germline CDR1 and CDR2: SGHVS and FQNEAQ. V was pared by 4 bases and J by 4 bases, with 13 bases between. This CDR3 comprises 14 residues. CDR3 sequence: CASSSRDHGYGYTF. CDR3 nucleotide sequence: TGTGCCAGCAGCTCCCGGGACCATGGCTATGGCTACACCTTC. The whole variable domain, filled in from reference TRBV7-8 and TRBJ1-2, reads GAGVSQSPRYKVAKRGQDVALRCDPISGHVSLFWYQQALGQGPEFLTYFQNEAQLDKSGLPSDRFFAERPEGSVSTLKIQRTQQEDSAVYLCASSSRDHGYGYTFGSGTRLTVV.